These 27 T cell receptor beta chains came from one sample sequenced in a study of shared clonotypes between healthy human individuals. In the naive CD8 group, cells lacked CD45RO and were positively selected for CCR7, so terminally differentiated effector memory CD45RA+ cells were left out. Assay used: immunoSEQ multiplex PCR; TCRdb lists only in-frame clones, some missing. This repertoire shows approximately 1.9 million clones, 93% found once; its top ten account for 1.5% to 2%. Sequencing was done on a sample of naive CD8+ T cells from PBMCs. The source of these receptors is a man between 18 and 29 years old in good health. Some clones in this sample may be carry-over from other donors' samples.

The chain recombines TRBV2 with TRBJ2-3; 7 nucleotides align to TRBD1. CDR1 SNHLY and CDR2 FYNNEI come from the germline V gene. The CDR3 loop spans 15 amino acids. V shed 8 bases, J shed 6 bases, and the junction held 14 bases outside the gene matches. For the CDR3, the DNA is TGTGCCAGCGGAACGACAGGGCGCCCTAGTGATACGCAGTATTTT. This gives the protein CASGTTGRPSDTQYF.

V is TRBV6-6 and J is TRBJ1-1; maybe TRBD1 (6 bases). Per germline, CDR1 MNHNY and CDR2 SVGAGI (reference sequence). This CDR3 has 12 amino acids. The ends were cut back, 2 bases at V and 8 bases at J, with 9 bases in the middle. The chain's CDR3 is CASSYGTGEAFF. The CDR3 DNA sequence: TGTGCCAGCAGTTACGGTACAGGGGAAGCTTTCTTT.

The rearrangement uses TRBV5-6 and TRBJ1-4, with D perhaps TRBD1 (5 bases). The CDR3 is 15 residues long. Looked up from germline, CDR1 is SGHDT and CDR2 is YYEEEE. The V gene lost 4 bases and the J gene lost 8 bases, with 18 bases spanning the gap. Here the CDR3 DNA reads TGTGCCAGCAGCGCCAGCCCCCAGGGCCTAGAAAAACTGTTTTTT. Translation gives CASSASPQGLEKLFF.

This chain uses TRBV9 with TRBJ2-1, with 7 nucleotides matching TRBD1. Germline assignment: CDR1 SGDLS and CDR2 YYNGEE. With 0 bases clipped from V and 7 bases from J, the junction kept 7 bases outside the gene matches. This CDR3 has 15 amino acids. The CDR3 DNA sequence: TGTGCCAGCAGCGTAGCTGGGACAGTAGGTAATGAGCAGTTCTTC. Residues: CASSVAGTVGNEQFF.

The sample holds one count of this clone. V is TRBV7-9 and J is TRBJ1-2, with D possibly being TRBD1 (5 bases). CDR1 is SEHNR and CDR2 is FQNEAQ in the germline V gene (reference sequence). CDR3 length: 14 amino acids. V was clipped by 1 base and J by 6 bases, with 12 bases between them. The CDR3 loop is CASSLVGTQDGYTF. The CDR3 nucleotides are TGTGCCAGCAGCTTAGTCGGGACGCAGGATGGCTACACCTTC.

About this clone itself: The sample holds other DNA sequences that translate to the same CDR3. The CDR3 reads CASSLLTGETQYF. CDR3 DNA sequence: TGTGCCAGCAGTTTATTGACGGGCGAGACCCAGTACTTC. The rearrangement links TRBV27 to TRBJ2-5; D remains unclear. V lost 1 base and J lost 5, with 8 bases in between. This CDR3 is built from 13 residues. Germline-derived CDR1 and CDR2 are MNHEY and SMNVEV (reference sequence).

The rearrangement uses TRBV29-1 and TRBJ2-7; 13 bases agree with TRBD2. Germline V lookup: CDR1 SQVTM, CDR2 ANQGSEA. There are 16 residues in the CDR3. After removal of 7 bases from V and 2 bases from J, the junction contained 11 bases not matched to a gene. In DNA, the CDR3 is TGCAGCGCCGAAGGGACTAGCGGGACGAACCCCTACGAGCAGTACTTC. Residues: CSAEGTSGTNPYEQYF.

The chain joins TRBV15 to TRBJ2-7; 12 nucleotides agree with TRBD2. V lost 7 bases to trimming and J lost 5 bases; unmatched junction nucleotides: 9. The CDR3 length is 15 residues. CDR1 is LNHNV, CDR2 YYDKDF, per germline (reference sequence). The CDR3 reads CATTPTGTSGHEQYF. The CDR3, as DNA: TGTGCCACCACGCCAACCGGGACTAGCGGGCACGAGCAGTACTTC.

The chain employs TRBV7-2 and TRBJ2-7; TRBD2 agrees at 8 bases. This CDR3 contains 14 residues. V lost 3 bases and J lost 4; bases outside the gene matches: 5. The germline gives CDR1 SGHTA, CDR2 FQGNSA. The DNA of the CDR3 is TGTGCCAGCAGCTTGGGGACTAGACGTTACGAGCAGTACTTC. Translated, it gives CASSLGTRRYEQYF. Full variable domain (missing parts from reference TRBV7-2 and TRBJ2-7): GAGVSQSPSNKVTEKGKDVELRCDPISGHTALYWYRQSLGQGLEFLIYFQGNSAPDKSGLPSDRFSAERTGGSVSTLTIQRTQQEDSAVYLCASSLGTRRYEQYFGPGTRLTVT.

This chain links TRBV4-1 with TRBJ1-1; D not certain. This CDR3 region has 19 residues. Deletions cut 0 bases from V and 5 bases from J, with 25 bases between. Germline CDR1 and CDR2: MGHRA and YSYEKL. The CDR3 is CASSQDQFSDGRKRTEAFF. The CDR3 DNA follows: TGCGCCAGCAGCCAAGATCAATTTTCGGACGGCCGAAAGCGGACTGAAGCTTTCTTT.

The chain is built from TRBV15 and TRBJ1-5; possible D gene TRBD1, 5 bases. In germline, CDR1 is LNHNV, CDR2 YYDKDF (reference sequence). This CDR3 spans 17 amino acids. V lost 1 base, J lost 0 bases, and 13 bases lay in between. DNA of the CDR3: TGTGCCACCAGCAGAGTCTATACAGGCTATAGCAATCAGCCCCAGCATTTT. Its translation is CATSRVYTGYSNQPQHF. Using reference TRBV15 and TRBJ1-5 for the parts outside the CDR3, the full variable domain is DAMVIQNPRYQVTQFGKPVTLSCSQTLNHNVMYWYQQKSSQAPKLLFHYYDKDFNNEADTPDNFQSRRPNTSFCFLDIRSPGLGDTAMYLCATSRVYTGYSNQPQHFGDGTRLSIL.

V usage is TRBV29-1 and J usage is TRBJ2-2, with TRBD1 identical over 8 bases. Unmatched junction bases numbered 7, after V lost 2 bases and J lost 5 bases. The CDR3 is made up of 15 amino acids. Germline loops: CDR1 SQVTM, CDR2 ANQGSEA. The CDR3 DNA reads as TGCAGCGTTGAACACAGGGGGGATTTTACCGGGGAGCTGTTTTTT. Translating gives CSVEHRGDFTGELFF.

This rearrangement joins TRBV15 to TRBJ2-7, with TRBD2 identical over 10 bases. With 5 bases clipped from V and 7 bases from J, the junction kept 11 bases outside the gene matches. The CDR3 runs to 15 residues. The germline CDR1 and CDR2 sequences are LNHNV and YYDKDF (reference sequence). This chain's CDR3 is CATSSRAGGLEEQYF. CDR3 bases: TGTGCCACCAGCTCCCGAGCGGGAGGGTTGGAGGAGCAGTACTTC.

The V gene is TRBV20-1, the J gene TRBJ2-1, with 7 nucleotides matching TRBD2. CDR3 size: 11 residues. CDR1 is DFQATT, CDR2 SNEGSKA, per germline (reference sequence). The trim removed 5 bases at V and 10 bases at J, leaving 5 bases unmatched. CDR3 in amino acids: CSAWDYREQFF. CDR3 in DNA: TGCAGTGCTTGGGACTACAGGGAGCAGTTCTTC.

The V call is TRBV7-6, the J call TRBJ2-1; D possibly corresponds to TRBD2 (5 bases). The CDR3 extends over 15 amino acids. CDR1 is SGHVS, CDR2 FNYEAQ, per germline. The V end was cut by 4 bases, the J end by 7 bases, with 17 bases between. The chain's CDR3 is CASSSRLLGRNEQFF. The CDR3 coding sequence is TGTGCCAGCAGCTCACGACTACTCGGTAGGAATGAGCAGTTCTTC. Filled out from reference TRBV7-6 and TRBJ2-1, the complete variable domain reads GAGVSQSPRYKVTKRGQDVALRCDPISGHVSLYWYRQALGQGPEFLTYFNYEAQQDKSGLPNDRFSAERPEGSISTLTIQRTEQRDSAMYRCASSSRLLGRNEQFFGPGTRLTVL.

This clone was counted a single time. The rearrangement uses TRBV7-9 and TRBJ2-7; D ambiguous. CDR1 SEHNR and CDR2 FQNEAQ come from the germline V gene (reference sequence). V dropped 8 bases and J dropped 1 base, with 15 bases sitting between them. The CDR3 extends over 14 amino acids. The CDR3 loop reads CASHPRTASYEQYF. The CDR3, as DNA: TGTGCCAGCCACCCCCGGACGGCTTCCTACGAGCAGTACTTC.

The chain links TRBV28 to TRBJ1-3; D is unresolved. Germline V gene data show CDR1 as MDHEN and CDR2 as SYDVKM. Trimming stripped 4 bases from V and 4 bases from J, with 11 bases between. The CDR3 totals 14 residues. The CDR3, as DNA: TGTGCCAGCAGTTCCAACAGAACAGGAAACACCATATATTTT. Its translation is CASSSNRTGNTIYF.

This clone was recorded only once. The J gene is TRBJ1-3, the V gene TRBV7-9, with D unclear. CDR1 SEHNR and CDR2 FQNEAQ come from the germline V gene (reference sequence). V was cut by 1 base and J by 8 bases, with 12 bases left in between. The CDR3 has 14 amino acids. The CDR3 reads CASSLVTPADTIYF. CDR3 coding DNA: TGTGCCAGCAGCTTAGTCACCCCAGCGGACACCATATATTTT.

The chain recombines TRBV28 with TRBJ1-1; D might be TRBD1 (5 bases). The CDR3 consists of 14 residues. Germline CDR1 reads MDHEN; CDR2 reads SYDVKM. Trimming removed 3 bases from V and 1 base from J, with 9 bases in between. The CDR3 spells CASSFFGGNTEAFF. The CDR3 bases are TGTGCCAGCAGTTTCTTTGGGGGGAACACTGAAGCTTTCTTT.

The genes are TRBV27 and TRBJ2-7; D might be TRBD1 (5 bases). This CDR3 is 15 amino acids long. Deletions cut 5 bases from V and 2 bases from J, with 16 bases between. Looked up from germline, CDR1 is MNHEY and CDR2 is SMNVEV (reference sequence). The CDR3 spells CASSTPVAGTYEQYF. The CDR3 DNA follows: TGTGCCAGCAGTACTCCGGTGGCAGGGACCTACGAGCAGTACTTC.

The chain carries TRBV7-9 and TRBJ2-7; D is unclear. This CDR3 spans 13 amino acids. Trimming shortened V by 5 bases and J by 0 bases, and 8 bases separated the two germline ends. Looked up from germline, CDR1 is SEHNR and CDR2 is FQNEAQ (reference sequence). The CDR3 spells CASSPSSSYEQYF. The CDR3 nucleotides are TGTGCCAGCAGCCCCTCGAGCTCCTACGAGCAGTACTTC.

This chain links TRBV10-3 with TRBJ2-2, with 9 nucleotides matching TRBD1. Germline CDR1 ENHRY, CDR2 SYGVKD. CDR3 length: 16 amino acids. V was clipped by 6 bases and J by 1 base; unmatched bases: 6. The CDR3 DNA is TGTGCCATCAGAGAACCGGGACAGGGGAACACCGGGGAGCTGTTTTTT. It is translated as CAIREPGQGNTGELFF.

The V call is TRBV5-8, the J call TRBJ1-5, with D perhaps matching TRBD1 (5 bases). Germline CDR1 is SGHTS and CDR2 is YDEGEE. This CDR3 is 16 amino acids long. The V end lost 4 bases, the J end lost 4 bases, and 18 bases lay between the germline ends. The CDR3, as DNA: TGTGCCAGCAGCCCCCAGGGAAGGCCCGGGAATCAGCCCCAGCATTTT. As protein: CASSPQGRPGNQPQHF.

With respect to this clone: At the DNA level, this CDR3 is encoded by other sequences in the same sample as well. This rearrangement joins TRBV28 to TRBJ2-7; no definite D call. This CDR3 is 11 amino acids long. V lost 3 bases to trimming and J lost 6 bases, with 6 bases between them. The germline V gene has CDR1 MDHEN and CDR2 SYDVKM. CDR3 coding DNA: TGTGCCAGCAGTTTTAAAGCCGAGCAGTACTTC. This encodes CASSFKAEQYF.

CDR3 loop: CASSEHQLPYEQYF. The CDR3 DNA is TGTGCCAGCAGTGAGCATCAGCTCCCCTACGAGCAGTACTTC. The gene calls are TRBV25-1 and TRBJ2-7, with D unclear. This CDR3 has 14 amino acids. V lost 3 bases, J lost 2 bases, and 11 bases lay in between. Per the germline V gene, CDR1 is MGHDK and CDR2 is SYGVNS.

This chain joins TRBV9 and TRBJ1-1; possibly TRBD1 for D (6 bases). The CDR3 is 13 residues long. Trimming shortened V by 0 bases and J by 10 bases, and 13 bases separated the two germline ends. Germline V gene sequence: CDR1 SGDLS, CDR2 YYNGEE. The CDR3 protein is CASSVGGAAGAFF. CDR3 bases: TGTGCCAGCAGCGTAGGGGGGGCCGCCGGAGCTTTCTTT.

This chain uses TRBV28 with TRBJ2-1; 10 bases map to TRBD2. CDR1 is MDHEN and CDR2 is SYDVKM in the germline V gene. The V segment lost 8 bases and the J segment 8 bases; nucleotides outside the gene matches: 9. The CDR3 totals 14 residues. The CDR3, as DNA: TGTGCCAGCGGCGGGACTAGCGCCCTTCATGAGCAGTTCTTC. Amino acids: CASGGTSALHEQFF.